This T cell receptor beta chain was sequenced during a study of blood T cell repertoires in COVID-19. Study information: Samples representing acute and convalescent COVID-19 were sourced from the United States, Italy and Spain. Sources were T cells, B-cell-depleted T cells, or PBMCs; the material itself was cDNA or gDNA.

Participants spanned ages about 18 to 90 years and resided in fewer than 30 US areas. Two negative PCRs, clearance, or symptom resolution were required of recovered Cohort 3 donors. Deletions cut 4 bases from V and 6 bases from J, with 11 bases between. Germline V gene data show CDR1 as KGHDR and CDR2 as SFDVKD. The CDR3 loop spans 14 amino acids. Using immunoSEQ multiplex PCR, the repertoire was profiled, and TCRdb retains in-frame clones only, with some absent. This table holds around 260,000 clones, approximately 85% found once. The chain recombines TRBV24-1 with TRBJ2-2, with D tentatively TRBD1 (5 bases). Sequencing was carried out using PBMCs or T cells enriched from blood (not recorded which). The receptor was derived from a woman aged 25 to 39 who had recovered from COVID-19. CDR3 nucleotides: TGTGCCACCAGTGAGGCAGGGAAGGCCGGGGAGCTGTTTTTT. Translated, it gives CATSEAGKAGELFF.